The sample holds many counts of the clone carrying this T cell receptor beta chain. Measured with immunoSEQ multiplex PCR; TCRdb has only the in-frame clones, and not every one. The sample carries 250,000 or so clones, roughly 89% recorded once. The sample belongs to a study of blood T cell repertoires in COVID-19. Sample: peripheral blood. The receptor was isolated from a young woman with active or convalescent COVID-19.

The CDR3, as DNA: TGTGCCAGCAGCCCTCTAGCGGGGCTCACAGATACGCAGTATTTT. Residues: CASSPLAGLTDTQYF. This sequence joins TRBV28 and TRBJ2-3, with 9 bases matching TRBD2. V lost 6 bases and J lost 2; bases outside the gene matches: 6. Germline loops: CDR1 MDHEN, CDR2 SYDVKM. There are 15 residues in the CDR3.